A single sample is the source of the 24 T cell receptor beta chains below, sequenced in a study of blood T cell repertoires in COVID-19. Data came from immunoSEQ multiplex PCR; TCRdb stores just in-frame clones and leaves some out. The profile shows about 130,000 clones, more than 70% of them singletons. Specimen: peripheral blood. Source of these receptors: a man aged 55 to 70 with acute or convalescent COVID-19.

The CDR3 region has the DNA TGTGCCAGCAGCTTAAGTAACAGGGGAAGGGCTGAAGCTTTCTTT. Translation gives CASSLSNRGRAEAFF. The chain combines TRBV7-3 with TRBJ1-1, with TRBD1 identical over 7 bases. Germline V CDR1 and CDR2: SGHTA, FQGTGA. Trimming took 1 base from V and 6 from J; bases not matched to a gene: 8. CDR3 size: 15 residues.

The chain couples TRBV25-1 to TRBJ2-3; possible D gene TRBD2, 6 bases. Trimming stripped 4 bases from V and 1 base from J, with 15 bases between. Germline CDR1 reads MGHDK; CDR2 reads SYGVNS. CDR3 length equals 16 residues. The CDR3 is CASSGGLEGGTDTQYF. The CDR3 DNA reads as TGTGCCAGCAGTGGCGGGCTGGAGGGCGGCACAGATACGCAGTATTTT.

The chain is built from TRBV6-5 and TRBJ2-5, with D possibly matching TRBD2 (5 bases). The CDR3 totals 13 residues. V lost 2 bases to trimming and J lost 4 bases, with 8 bases between them. Germline V gene sequence: CDR1 MNHEY, CDR2 SVGAGI. CDR3 amino acids: CASSYASRETQYF. Written as DNA, the CDR3 is TGTGCCAGCAGTTACGCTAGCCGAGAGACCCAGTACTTC.

The J gene is TRBJ2-2, the V gene TRBV15, with D perhaps matching TRBD2 (5 bases). V was pared by 0 bases and J by 3 bases, with 11 bases between. CDR1 is LNHNV, CDR2 YYDKDF, per germline (reference sequence). CDR3 length: 16 amino acids. Here the CDR3 reads CATSRDQGLHTGELFF. The CDR3 DNA reads TGTGCCACCAGCAGAGACCAAGGACTTCACACCGGGGAGCTGTTTTTT.

In its sample, this clone was seen once. This chain links TRBV5-1 with TRBJ2-3; 13 nucleotides align to TRBD2. The J segment lost 2 bases and the V segment lost 3 bases, leaving 6 bases of the junction unmatched. The germline gives CDR1 SGHRS, CDR2 YFSETQ. This CDR3 contains 17 residues. CDR3 coding DNA: TGCGCCAGCAGCTCCATACTAGCGGGAGGGGACACAGATACGCAGTATTTT. Residues: CASSSILAGGDTDTQYF.

This chain uses TRBV21-1 with TRBJ1-5; TRBD1, the table's D call, lacks a check against the DNA. TRBV21-1 is described as a pseudogene. This CDR3 spans 15 amino acids. The CDR3: CASSKNDEGEQPQHF. DNA of the CDR3: TGTGCCAGCAGCAAAAACGATGAGGGGGAGCAGCCCCAGCATTTT.

The chain combines TRBV3-1 (or the pseudogene TRBV3-2) with TRBJ1-6; unclear D gene. The CDR3 consists of 13 residues. V was pared by 1 base and J by 7 bases, with 5 bases between. Germline V gene data show CDR1 as LGHDT and CDR2 as YNNKEL (reference sequence). This CDR3 is CASSQGINSPLHF. DNA for the CDR3: TGTGCCAGCAGCCAAGGTATCAATTCACCCCTCCACTTT.

The V and J genes are TRBV6-4 and TRBJ2-7; TRBD1 matches 7 bases. CDR1 and CDR2 from the germline V gene are MRHNA and SNTAGT. The CDR3 extends over 14 amino acids. V lost 5 bases, J lost 3 bases, and 7 bases stayed unmatched. DNA for the CDR3: TGTGCCAGCAGTCCTAGACAGGGTGTCTACGAGCAGTACTTC. It specifies CASSPRQGVYEQYF.

J is TRBJ2-2 and V is TRBV5-1; D is perhaps TRBD1 (6 bases). CDR1 SGHRS and CDR2 YFSETQ come from the germline V gene. The germline V and J ends were trimmed by 1 base and 7 bases, with 17 bases remaining between them. The CDR3 length is 16 residues. This CDR3 is CASSLLGAPRDGELFF. DNA of the CDR3: TGCGCCAGCAGCTTGCTGGGGGCCCCCCGAGACGGGGAGCTGTTTTTT.

The J gene is TRBJ2-3, the V gene TRBV5-4; 9 positions match TRBD1. V was clipped by 0 bases and J by 1 base; unmatched bases: 3. The germline V gene has CDR1 SGHNT and CDR2 YYREEE (reference sequence). The CDR3 covers 16 residues. The CDR3 here is CASSLARDRGTDTQYF. In nucleotides, the CDR3 is TGTGCCAGCAGCTTGGCCAGGGACAGGGGCACAGATACGCAGTATTTT.

The rearrangement links TRBV19 to TRBJ1-2, with TRBD1 matching 9 bases. CDR1 is LNHDA, CDR2 SQIVND, per germline (reference sequence). The V gene end was trimmed by 7 bases and the J gene end by 5 bases; junction bases not matched to a gene: 8. The CDR3 contains 14 residues. CDR3 sequence: CASNTPGQGYGYTF. For the CDR3, the DNA is TGTGCCAGTAATACTCCGGGACAGGGATATGGCTACACCTTC. Supplemented by reference TRBV19 and TRBJ1-2, the full variable domain reads DGGITQSPKYLFRKEGQNVTLSCEQNLNHDAMYWYRQDPGQGLRLIYYSQIVNDFQKGDIAEGYSVSREKKESFPLTVTSAQKNPTAFYLCASNTPGQGYGYTFGSGTRLTVV.

CDR3: CASRDYPNTGELFF. The CDR3 coding sequence is TGTGCCAGCAGGGACTACCCGAACACCGGGGAGCTGTTTTTT. This sequence joins TRBV27 and TRBJ2-2; D is perhaps TRBD2 (6 bases). V gave up 6 bases and J gave up 0 bases, with 8 bases separating them. CDR1 MNHEY and CDR2 SMNVEV come from the germline V gene (reference sequence). The CDR3 is 14 residues long.

The V and J genes are TRBV19 and TRBJ2-7; 10 nucleotides agree with TRBD2. The germline CDR1 and CDR2 sequences are LNHDA and SQIVND (reference sequence). The ends lost 7 bases at V and 0 bases at J; junction bases unmatched: 3. The CDR3 runs 14 residues. The CDR3 DNA follows: TGTGCCAGTAAGAGCGGGAGGGACTCCTACGAGCAGTACTTC. This gives the protein CASKSGRDSYEQYF.

The chain recombines TRBV29-1 with TRBJ2-7; D possibly corresponds to TRBD1 (8 bases). Germline V gives CDR1 SQVTM, CDR2 ANQGSEA. The CDR3 runs to 13 residues. V was pared by 4 bases and J by 3 bases, with 13 bases between. The CDR3 region has the DNA TGCAGCGTTGGGACAGGGAGGGACTACGAGCAGTACTTC. Amino acid sequence: CSVGTGRDYEQYF.

V and J are TRBV13 and TRBJ2-7; 11 nucleotides align to TRBD1. This CDR3 comprises 15 residues. In germline, CDR1 is PRHDT, CDR2 FYEKMQ (reference sequence). Losses at the gene ends were 5 bases for V and 1 base for J; bases not matched to a gene: 4. The CDR3 sequence: CASSEGQGGSYEQYF. The CDR3 region has the DNA TGTGCCAGCAGCGAGGGACAGGGGGGTTCCTACGAGCAGTACTTC.

The chain is built from TRBV5-5 and TRBJ2-7; D perhaps matches TRBD2 (6 bases). The germline V and J ends were trimmed by 0 bases and 2 bases, with 9 bases remaining between them. Germline CDR1 and CDR2: SGHKS and YYEKEE (reference sequence). The CDR3 consists of 14 residues. The chain's CDR3 is CASSLETGAYEQYF. CDR3 DNA: TGTGCCAGCAGCTTGGAAACGGGGGCCTACGAGCAGTACTTC.

The chain carries TRBV2 and TRBJ1-2, with a tentative D call TRBD1 (6 bases). Germline V lookup: CDR1 SNHLY, CDR2 FYNNEI. The CDR3 has 14 residues. Trimming took 9 bases from V and 7 from J, leaving 21 bases between them. The CDR3 region has the DNA TGTGCCAGTAGGTCGAGAGTAGAAGGGGGTGGCTACACCTTC. Its translation: CASRSRVEGGGYTF.

The chain has TRBV5-1 and TRBJ2-7; possible D gene TRBD2, 6 bases. The CDR3 is 14 amino acids. The germline V and J ends were trimmed by 4 bases and 0 bases, with 11 bases remaining between them. Per the germline V gene, CDR1 is SGHRS and CDR2 is YFSETQ. DNA for the CDR3: TGCGCCAGCAGCACGGACGGGAGCTCCTACGAGCAGTACTTC. Residues: CASSTDGSSYEQYF.

The V gene is TRBV5-4, the J gene TRBJ1-4; 7 nucleotides agree with TRBD1. J was trimmed by 5 bases and V by 4 bases; bases with no gene match: 5. The CDR3 covers 14 residues. In germline, CDR1 is SGHNT, CDR2 YYREEE (reference sequence). In nucleotides, the CDR3 is TGTGCCAGCAGCCCAGACAGGGCCAATGAAAAACTGTTTTTT. Protein: CASSPDRANEKLFF.

This chain's CDR3 is CSAVSGRKNTGELFF. The CDR3 DNA follows: TGCAGCGCCGTAAGCGGGAGGAAGAACACCGGGGAGCTGTTTTTT. The chain links TRBV29-1 to TRBJ2-2, with 9 nucleotides matching TRBD2. The germline V gene has CDR1 SQVTM and CDR2 ANQGSEA. Germline trimming cut 7 bases from V and 1 base from J; bases unmatched to any gene: 7. The length of the CDR3 is 15 residues.

V usage is TRBV30 and J usage is TRBJ1-2, with TRBD1 as a possible D gene (5 bases). V lost 1 base to trimming and J lost 2 bases, with 11 bases between them. The CDR3 totals 14 residues. Per germline, CDR1 GTSNPN and CDR2 SVGIG (reference sequence). CDR3: CAWSAHRRNYGYTF. CDR3 bases: TGTGCCTGGAGTGCGCACAGGAGAAACTATGGCTACACCTTC.

The sample holds a few counts of this clone. This chain links TRBV6-5 with TRBJ1-5; D not certain. Germline V gene lookup returns CDR1 MNHEY and CDR2 SVGAGI. Trimming removed 0 bases from V and 4 bases from J, with 4 bases in between. The CDR3 loop spans 13 amino acids. CDR3: CASSYSRNQPQHF. CDR3 bases: TGTGCCAGCAGTTACTCCCGGAATCAGCCCCAGCATTTT.

This rearrangement joins TRBV2 to TRBJ1-1; TRBD1 matches 7 bases. CDR3 size: 14 residues. V was clipped by 6 bases and J by 3 bases; unmatched bases: 7. The germline V gene has CDR1 SNHLY and CDR2 FYNNEI. CDR3 amino acids: CASRGVQGHTEAFF. As DNA, the CDR3 is TGTGCCAGCAGGGGGGTACAGGGGCACACTGAAGCTTTCTTT.

V gene TRBV6-4 combines with J gene TRBJ2-1; 7 bases match TRBD1. Germline V gene sequence: CDR1 MRHNA, CDR2 SNTAGT. The CDR3 has 14 residues. V was pared by 8 bases and J by 1 base, with 5 bases of the junction left unmatched. CDR3 bases: TGTGCCAGCCGCCGGGACAGTTCCTACAATGAGCAGTTCTTC. The encoded protein is CASRRDSSYNEQFF.